This T cell receptor (beta chain) is drawn from a study of T cells after yellow fever vaccination. Study-wide findings and caveats: Shared CD4/CD8 clonotypes were a small share, likely from convergent recombination. A weaker secondary response peaked on day 5, the primary on day 15. Booster samples showed a return of most primary-vaccination clones (around 95% CD4, approximately 85% CD8).

UMIs and a universal primer site were added when TCR cDNA was made by 5'RACE template switching. TCRdb analysed the 5' RACE reads with MiXCR anew, one entry per CDR3 protein. The sample yields more than 300,000 distinct CDR3 sequences, 9.5% to 12% seen once. The CDR3 covers 14 residues. The V segment lost 3 bases and the J segment 1 base; nucleotides outside the gene matches: 2. CDR1 is LGHNA and CDR2 is YNFKEQ in the germline V gene. Regarding this clonotype: Its specificity is not known.

The sequence derives from a man between 18 and 35 years old who received the YFV17D yellow fever vaccine. The sample in question was CD4+ T cells sorted from PBMCs, obtained 45 days after the yellow fever booster vaccination. This chain connects TRBV4-2 to TRBJ2-5; TRBD1 aligns across 7 bases. CDR3 sequence (DNA): TGTGCCAGCAGCCAGGGACAGATCCAAGAGACCCAGTACTTC. It specifies CASSQGQIQETQYF.